This T cell receptor beta chain was found in a study of T cells in Graves' hyperthyroidism and ophthalmopathy. General study results and limits: Most thyroid clonotypes expanded above 0.001 appeared in blood too.

Ophthalmopathy patients all had a Clinical Activity Score of at least 3, a NOSPECS grade of at least 4 and disease under 3 months old. Lactation, pregnancy, other autoimmune disease or uncontrolled infection led to exclusion of patients. Researchers took RNA transcripts and amplified the TCR beta CDR3 regions from them. HTBI primers were employed in a first-round RT-PCR of the TCR CDR3. TCRdb used MiXCR to reprocess the multiplex PCR reads, holding one entry per CDR3 protein. Found here are about 330,000 distinct CDR3 sequences, roughly 15% of them singletons; the top ten hold almost 35%. About this clonotype itself: What it recognizes is unknown.

The source of this sequence is a woman aged 35 to 49 with Graves' ophthalmopathy. The sequencing sample was made of blood.

The CDR3 loop reads CASSQPTGGNSPLHF. Written as DNA, the CDR3 is TGCGCCAGCAGCCAGCCGACTGGGGGTAATTCACCCCTCCACTTT. The rearrangement uses TRBV5-1 and TRBJ1-6; tentatively, D is TRBD1 (5 bases). The CDR3 spans 15 residues. CDR1 and CDR2 from the germline V gene are SGHRS and YFSETQ. Deletions cut 4 bases from V and 6 bases from J, with 14 bases between.